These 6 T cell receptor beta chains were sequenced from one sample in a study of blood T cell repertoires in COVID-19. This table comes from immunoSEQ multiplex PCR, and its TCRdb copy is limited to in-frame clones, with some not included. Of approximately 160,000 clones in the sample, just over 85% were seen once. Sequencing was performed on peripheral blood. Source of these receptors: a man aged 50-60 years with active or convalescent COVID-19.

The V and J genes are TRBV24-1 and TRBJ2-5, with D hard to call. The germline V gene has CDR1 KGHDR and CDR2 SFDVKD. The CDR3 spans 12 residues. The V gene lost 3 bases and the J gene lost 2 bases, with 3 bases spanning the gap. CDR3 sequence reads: CATSDPQETQYF. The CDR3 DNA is TGTGCCACCAGTGATCCACAAGAGACCCAGTACTTC.

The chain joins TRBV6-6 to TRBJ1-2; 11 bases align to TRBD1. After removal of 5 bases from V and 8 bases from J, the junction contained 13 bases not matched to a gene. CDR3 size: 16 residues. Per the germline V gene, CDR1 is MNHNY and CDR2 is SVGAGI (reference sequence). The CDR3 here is CASSPGQGARFRGYTF. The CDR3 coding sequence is TGTGCCAGCAGTCCAGGACAGGGGGCACGGTTTAGAGGCTACACCTTC.

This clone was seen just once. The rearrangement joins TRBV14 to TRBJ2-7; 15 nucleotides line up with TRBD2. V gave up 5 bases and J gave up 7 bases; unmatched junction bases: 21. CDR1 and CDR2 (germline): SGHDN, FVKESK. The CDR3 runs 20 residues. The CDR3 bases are TGTGCCAGCAGCGACCCCTCCGTACGGACTAGCGGGAGGGCCCTCGGTGAGCAGTACTTC. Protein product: CASSDPSVRTSGRALGEQYF. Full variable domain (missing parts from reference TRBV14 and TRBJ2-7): EAGVTQFPSHSVIEKGQTVTLRCDPISGHDNLYWYRRVMGKEIKFLLHFVKESKQDESGMPNNRFLAERTGGTYSTLKVQPAELEDSGVYFCASSDPSVRTSGRALGEQYFGPGTRLTVT.

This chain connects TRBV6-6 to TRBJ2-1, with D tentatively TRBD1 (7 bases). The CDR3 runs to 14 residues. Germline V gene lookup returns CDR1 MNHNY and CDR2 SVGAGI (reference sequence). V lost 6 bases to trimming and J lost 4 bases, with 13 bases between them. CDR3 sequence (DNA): TGTGCCAGCAGCCCAGGGGGGCGATACAATGAGCAGTTCTTC. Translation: CASSPGGRYNEQFF.

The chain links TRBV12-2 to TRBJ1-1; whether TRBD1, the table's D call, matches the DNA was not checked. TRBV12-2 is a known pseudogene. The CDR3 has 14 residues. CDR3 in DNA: TGTGCAAGTCGCCTCCAGACAGTGAACACTGAAGCTTTCTTT. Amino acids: CASRLQTVNTEAFF.

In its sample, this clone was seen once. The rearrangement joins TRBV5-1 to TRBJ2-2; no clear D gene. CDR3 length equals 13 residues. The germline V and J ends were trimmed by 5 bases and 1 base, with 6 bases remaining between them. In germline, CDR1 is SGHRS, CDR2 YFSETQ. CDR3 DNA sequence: TGCGCCAGCAGTAACGGGAACACCGGGGAGCTGTTTTTT. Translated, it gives CASSNGNTGELFF.